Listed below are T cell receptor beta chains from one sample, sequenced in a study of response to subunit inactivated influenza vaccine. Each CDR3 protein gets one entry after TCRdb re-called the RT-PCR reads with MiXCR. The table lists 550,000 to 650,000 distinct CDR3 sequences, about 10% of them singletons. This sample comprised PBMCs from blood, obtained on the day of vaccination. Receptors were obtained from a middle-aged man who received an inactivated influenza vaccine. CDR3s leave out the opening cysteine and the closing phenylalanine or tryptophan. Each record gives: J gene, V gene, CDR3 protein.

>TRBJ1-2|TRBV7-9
ASSSDRDRSYGYT
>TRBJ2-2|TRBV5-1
ASSLVPGTNTGELF
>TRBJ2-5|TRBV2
ASSSQIRTDQETQY
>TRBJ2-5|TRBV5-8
ASSPGQGAQETQY
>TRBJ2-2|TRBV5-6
ASSLRPLTGELF
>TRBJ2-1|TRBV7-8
ASSLVGTSSYNEQF
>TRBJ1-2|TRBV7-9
ASSSNRVDGYT
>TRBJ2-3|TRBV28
ASRPRASTDTQY
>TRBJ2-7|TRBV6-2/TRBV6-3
ASSPGGQYYEQY
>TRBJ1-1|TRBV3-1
ASSQDGGVNTEAF
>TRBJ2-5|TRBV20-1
SARRLAGQETQY
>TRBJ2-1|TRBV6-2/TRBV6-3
ASTGRYNEQF
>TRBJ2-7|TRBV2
ASSGAGYSYEQY
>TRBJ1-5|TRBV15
ATSRDGQNNQPQH
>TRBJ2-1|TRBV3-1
ASSQVTSGGYNEQF
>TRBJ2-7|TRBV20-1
SAPGLRAYEQY
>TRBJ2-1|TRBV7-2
ASSLAGGNSYNEQF
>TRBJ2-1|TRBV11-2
ASTFDSSGLAGIYNEQF
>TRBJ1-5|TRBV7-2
ASSLGALNQPQH
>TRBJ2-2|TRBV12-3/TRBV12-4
ASSWGSETGELF
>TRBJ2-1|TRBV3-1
ASSLRVAGPRPYNEQF
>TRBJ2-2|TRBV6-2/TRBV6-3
ASSRHSNTGELF
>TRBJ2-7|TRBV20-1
SAPVTYEQY
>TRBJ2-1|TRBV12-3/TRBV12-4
ASSLGTGDNEQF
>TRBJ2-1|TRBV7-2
ASRTGSGGYNEQF
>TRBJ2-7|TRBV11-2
ASSPSSGRGVTYEQY
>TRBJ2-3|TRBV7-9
ASSRPRGDTDTQY
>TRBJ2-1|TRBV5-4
ASSLQSGIQGSEQF
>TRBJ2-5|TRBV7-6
ASSLSRGFGETQY
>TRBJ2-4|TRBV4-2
ASSQARQLAKNIQY
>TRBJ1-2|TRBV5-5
ASSWADLDGYT
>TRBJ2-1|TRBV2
ASSVVGGRFSEQF
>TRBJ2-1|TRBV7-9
ASSLVLGWANEQF
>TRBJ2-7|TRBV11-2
ASSLGGLHQQY
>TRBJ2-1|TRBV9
ASSVDPGLAGLNEQF
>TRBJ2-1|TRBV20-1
SARPAGLAGGENEQF